Detailed here is one T cell receptor (beta chain). Germline V gene sequence: CDR1 MNHEY, CDR2 SVGAGI. CDR3 length equals 13 residues. Trimming took off 7 bases at V and 9 bases at J, with 16 bases between the two ends. This entry is derived from a study of blood T cell repertoires in COVID-19. Sequencing was performed with immunoSEQ multiplex PCR; in TCRdb, only in-frame clones are kept and a portion is missing. The data show over 150,000 clones, more than 70% seen once. The genes are TRBV6-5 and TRBJ2-1; TRBD2 is a possible D gene (6 bases). Sequences were obtained from PBMCs or T cells enriched from blood (not recorded which). The TCR was taken from a man aged 35-49 years who had recovered from COVID-19. CDR3 nucleotide sequence: TGTGCCAGCACGCGGGGCGGGACCAGTGAGCAGTTCTTC. Its protein is CASTRGGTSEQFF.